The clone carrying this TCR beta chain came up a few times. There are 11 residues in the CDR3. Between the trimmed V and J ends, which lost 7 bases and 8 bases, there was a span of 11 bases. Germline V CDR1 and CDR2: MDHEN, SYDVKM. This sample is drawn from a study of blood T cell repertoires in COVID-19. Study-level information: Donors in the United States, Italy and Spain gave samples during acute or convalescent COVID-19.

Per the original methods: Researchers report that nucleated cell counts were estimated from reference gene primer amplification. Repertoires were generated with immunoSEQ multiplex PCR, while TCRdb's copy carries only in-frame clones and drops some. Clone size and the V and J calls come from that table; the DNA yielded D and trimming. The table lists about 180,000 clones, 75% to 90% of them singletons, with roughly 7.5% in the top ten. During active infection, Seattle patients enrolled and were then monitored through disease. The chain employs TRBV28 and TRBJ1-2, with D unresolved. This sequence originates from a woman in her seventies with COVID-19, enrolled during active disease. The sample was peripheral blood. The CDR3 coding sequence is TGTGCCAGCAACCGGGGTCAAGGCTACACCTTC. The encoded protein is CASNRGQGYTF.